The rows below give T cell receptor beta chains drawn from one sample of a study of beta chain features in type 1 diabetes. Clones were read by immunoSEQ multiplex PCR, and TCRdb kept only the in-frame ones, dropping some. This table has 150,000 or so clones, 40% to 60% appearing once. Sequenced input: Tregs from blood. These receptors all stem from a man between 18 and 29 years old in good health. The CDR3 runs from the conserved cysteine through the conserved F or W. A D gene is named only where the DNA matches it firmly. Clone size is stated in some rows and not others, as once, few, many or a class when expanded.

len,abundance,d_gene,j_gene,v_gene,CDR3aa,CDR3nt
15,few,TRBD2,TRBJ2-1,TRBV5-4,CASSLGTGVSGRWFF,TGTGCCAGCAGCTTGGGGACGGGTGTTAGCGGGAGGTGGTTCTTC
16,few,TRBD2,TRBJ2-2,TRBV2,CASSESAGGRTGELFF,TGTGCCAGCAGTGAATCAGCGGGAGGGAGGACCGGGGAGCTGTTTTTT
17,NA,TRBD1,TRBJ1-5,TRBV7-2,CASSLMGGTGIHQPQHF,TGTGCCAGCAGCTTAATGGGGGGGACAGGGATACATCAGCCCCAGCATTTT
14,NA,TRBD2,TRBJ2-2,TRBV30,CAQGLAGVPGELFF,TGTGCCCAGGGACTAGCGGGAGTGCCCGGGGAGCTGTTTTTT
13,few,NA,TRBJ2-3,TRBV30,CAWTRTSTDTQYF,TGTGCCTGGACTCGAACTAGCACAGATACGCAGTATTTT
14,NA,NA,TRBJ2-7,TRBV19,CASSIERSSYEQYF,TGTGCCAGTAGTATAGAACGGAGCTCCTACGAGCAGTACTTC
14,NA,TRBD1,TRBJ2-7,TRBV9,CASNRWGQGHEQYF,TGTGCCAGCAACCGTTGGGGACAGGGACACGAGCAGTACTTC
16,NA,NA,TRBJ1-5,TRBV19,CASSIQSVPGGQPQHF,TGTGCCAGTAGTATACAGTCCGTCCCCGGGGGTCAGCCCCAGCATTTT
16,few,TRBD1,TRBJ1-5,TRBV19,CASSQRGGTANQPQHF,TGTGCCAGTAGTCAACGTGGGGGGACAGCTAATCAGCCCCAGCATTTT
15,NA,TRBD1,TRBJ1-2,TRBV6-1,CASSPRDRGNYGYTF,TGTGCCAGCAGTCCCCGGGACAGGGGTAACTATGGCTACACCTTC
12,few,NA,TRBJ1-2,TRBV28,CASSPGNYGYTF,TGTGCCAGCAGCCCAGGGAACTATGGCTACACCTTC
13,NA,TRBD1,TRBJ2-3,TRBV28,CASSSGQTDTQYF,TGTGCCAGCAGTTCGGGACAGACAGATACGCAGTATTTT
13,NA,TRBD1,TRBJ2-5,TRBV7-3,CASSRTGVETQYF,TGTGCCAGCAGCAGGACAGGGGTCGAGACCCAGTACTTC
15,NA,NA,TRBJ2-5,TRBV9,CASSVGPGKQETQYF,TGTGCCAGCAGCGTAGGACCAGGGAAGCAAGAGACCCAGTACTTC
14,few,TRBD1,TRBJ2-7,TRBV5-1,CASSIGQGGVEQYF,TGCGCCAGCAGCATAGGACAGGGGGGCGTCGAGCAGTACTTC
15,NA,NA,TRBJ2-7,TRBV4-1,CASSQAGAPSYEQYF,TGCGCCAGCAGCCAAGCAGGGGCGCCAAGCTACGAGCAGTACTTC
15,few,TRBD1,TRBJ1-5,TRBV7-2,CASSSDRAWNQPQHF,TGTGCCAGCAGCTCGGACAGGGCTTGGAATCAGCCCCAGCATTTT
14,few,NA,TRBJ2-2,TRBV19,CASSLRGEAGELFF,TGTGCCAGTAGTCTCAGGGGAGAGGCCGGGGAGCTGTTTTTT
15,NA,TRBD2,TRBJ2-1,TRBV7-3,CASSLVPLAGNEQFF,TGTGCCAGCAGCTTAGTCCCGCTAGCGGGAAATGAGCAGTTCTTC
15,NA,NA,TRBJ1-3,TRBV2,CASSAHGNSGNTIYF,TGTGCCAGCAGTGCTCACGGGAACTCTGGAAACACCATATATTTT
15,NA,TRBD1,TRBJ1-5,TRBV6-1,CASTGLGRGIQPQHF,TGTGCCAGCACTGGACTCGGCAGGGGGATTCAGCCCCAGCATTTT
14,NA,NA,TRBJ1-2,TRBV6-6,CASSPKTMRYGYTF,TGTGCCAGCAGTCCTAAAACGATGCGCTATGGCTACACCTTC
16,few,TRBD2,TRBJ2-5,TRBV9,CASSGGLAGVGETQYF,TGTGCCAGCAGCGGGGGACTAGCGGGAGTAGGAGAGACCCAGTACTTC
16,NA,TRBD1,TRBJ2-5,TRBV9,CASSVGIGGPQETQYF,TGTGCCAGCAGCGTAGGAATAGGGGGCCCGCAAGAGACCCAGTACTTC
16,NA,NA,TRBJ1-2,TRBV5-1,CASSLETGLGDYGYTF,TGCGCCAGCAGCTTGGAGACAGGACTAGGGGACTATGGCTACACCTTC
14,NA,NA,TRBJ1-2,TRBV6-1,CASSPSGDNYGYTF,TGTGCCAGCAGTCCTTCAGGGGATAACTATGGCTACACCTTC
14,NA,NA,TRBJ2-7,TRBV28,CASSQGGVGYEQYF,TGTGCCAGCAGCCAGGGCGGGGTAGGGTACGAGCAGTACTTC
13,few,NA,TRBJ1-2,TRBV14,CASSPDRNYGYTF,TGTGCCAGCAGCCCGGACAGAAACTATGGCTACACCTTC
17,NA,TRBD2,TRBJ2-1,TRBV5-6,CASSLVFLTSGRSGAFF,TGTGCCAGCAGCTTGGTATTTTTGACTAGCGGGAGGTCGGGGGCGTTCTTC
14,NA,NA,TRBJ1-2,TRBV5-4,CASSSGQSVYGYTF,TGTGCCAGCAGCTCTGGACAGTCCGTTTATGGCTACACCTTC
15,few,TRBD1,TRBJ1-2,TRBV7-3,CASSLNTGGSYGYTF,TGTGCCAGCAGCTTAAATACAGGGGGGTCCTATGGCTACACCTTC
15,few,TRBD2,TRBJ2-1,TRBV7-3,CASTSLAGGPGEQFF,TGTGCCAGCACCTCACTAGCGGGGGGGCCGGGAGAGCAGTTCTTC
15,NA,NA,TRBJ2-7,TRBV1,CTSSHTGNTIYEQYF,TGCACCAGCAGTCACACCGGGAACACTATCTACGAGCAGTACTTC
14,few,NA,TRBJ1-4,TRBV6-5,CASSYSGQGEKLFF,TGTGCCAGCAGTTACTCTGGGCAGGGAGAAAAACTGTTTTTT
14,few,NA,TRBJ2-7,TRBV5-5,CASSFTRQLYEQYF,TGTGCCAGCAGCTTCACTCGACAGCTCTACGAGCAGTACTTC
14,few,TRBD2,TRBJ2-3,TRBV29-1,CSVELGLALDTQYF,TGCAGCGTTGAGTTGGGACTAGCTTTAGATACGCAGTATTTT
15,NA,NA,TRBJ2-7,TRBV7-6,CASSLEFTGSFEQYF,TGTGCCAGCAGCTTAGAATTCACAGGTTCGTTCGAGCAGTACTTC
14,NA,TRBD2,TRBJ2-1,TRBV7-9,CASSLRGGAPPLFF,TGTGCCAGCAGCTTACGGGGGGGGGCCCCTCCCCTGTTCTTC
15,NA,TRBD1,TRBJ2-7,TRBV13,CASSLPGTGTYEQYF,TGTGCCAGCAGCTTACCCGGGACAGGGACCTACGAGCAGTACTTC
15,few,TRBD1,TRBJ2-7,TRBV2,CASSQDRGIPYEQYF,TGTGCCAGCAGTCAAGACAGGGGAATTCCCTACGAGCAGTACTTC
17,NA,TRBD1,TRBJ1-3,TRBV13,CASSLGRGRGQRNTIYF,TGTGCCAGCAGCTTAGGCCGGGGCAGGGGGCAGCGAAACACCATATATTTT
14,few,TRBD1,TRBJ1-2,TRBV27,CASSSDRVGYGYTF,TGTGCCAGCAGTTCCGACAGGGTTGGCTATGGCTACACCTTC
13,few,TRBD1,TRBJ2-3,TRBV6-5,CASKGQGTDTQYF,TGTGCCAGCAAGGGACAGGGCACAGATACGCAGTATTTT
13,few,NA,TRBJ2-5,TRBV29-1,CSVDRTVWETQYF,TGCAGCGTTGATCGGACTGTATGGGAGACCCAGTACTTC
17,few,TRBD2,TRBJ2-1,TRBV10-3,CAISESGIAGGWNEQFF,TGTGCCATCAGTGAGTCTGGAATAGCGGGGGGGTGGAATGAGCAGTTCTTC
12,NA,NA,TRBJ1-2,TRBV30,CALTVVLYGYTF,TGTGCCTTGACAGTCGTCCTCTATGGCTACACCTTC
15,NA,TRBD1,TRBJ1-1,TRBV7-2,CASSSYRGRRTEAFF,TGTGCCAGCAGTTCTTACAGGGGGCGGAGAACTGAAGCTTTCTTT
14,NA,TRBD2,TRBJ2-7,TRBV5-4,CASSPSGRINEQYF,TGTGCCAGCAGCCCGAGCGGGAGGATCAACGAGCAGTACTTC
14,NA,NA,TRBJ2-7,TRBV5-1,CASSLGPGTREQYF,TGCGCCAGCAGCTTGGGCCCCGGGACTCGGGAGCAGTACTTC
14,NA,TRBD1,TRBJ1-6,TRBV19,CASSYRGDNSPLHF,TGTGCCAGTAGCTACAGGGGTGATAATTCACCCCTCCACTTT
15,few,TRBD2,TRBJ2-1,TRBV6-6,CASSRGRLAHHEQFF,TGTGCCAGCAGTCGCGGTAGACTAGCGCACCATGAGCAGTTCTTC
18,few,NA,TRBJ1-3,TRBV18,CASSPREGLGVAGNTIYF,TGTGCCAGCTCACCACGGGAAGGACTCGGGGTTGCTGGAAACACCATATATTTT